This T cell receptor beta chain was observed in a study of CD4 T cells in relation to SARS-CoV-2 and coronaviruses (dated by TCRdb to 2020 to 2023). Concerning the study at large: In the ViraFEST assay, PBMCs were grown with antigen for 10 to 11 days, and TCR beta CDR3s were then sequenced to identify antigen-specific clonal expansions. Shared crossreactive spike epitopes were mapped to their HLA restriction using patient-derived lymphoblastoid cell lines. An HIV-1 Nef peptide pool or a no-peptide culture served as the negative reference condition. Memory CD4+ T cell crossreactivity between SARS-CoV-2 and common cold coronavirus spike proteins was assessed at the TCR clonotype level in the study. For other donors in the study, expansion assays were sequenced with a different, Illumina-based TCR-beta assay. The Adaptive Biotechnologies TCR-sequencing kit was used for samples from a few pre-COVID donors and for the naive versus memory experiments, whereas the other data were Illumina-based. Results the study describes overall, beyond this receptor: Roughly 65% of donors had memory CD4+ clonotypes that crossrecognized SARS-CoV-2 and at least one common cold coronavirus spike. Small numbers of patients and of tested TCRs limited the study. Significantly weaker SARS-CoV-2-driven expansion was shown by crossreactive clones than by monoreactive clones, consistent with antigenic imprinting. Pre-pandemic and post-infection samples were not both contributed by any donor, so tracing of the source of pre-existing responses was limited. Because the crossreactivity analysis focused on spike protein, crossreactivity against other viral proteins was not assessed.

CD4+ T cells from unexposed donors were collected before the COVID-19 pandemic (2011-2018). After about 10 days of culture, CD4+ T cells were isolated with the EasySep CD4+ T cell isolation kit. As far as cell numbers permitted, CD4+ T cells from unexposed donors were tested for reactivity against SARS-CoV-2 S and N as well as four spike pools from common cold coronaviruses. Each well held 2 million to 2.5 million PBMCs cultured in IMDM containing approximately 5% human AB serum and around 10 IU/ml IL-2. Half of the culture medium was replaced with fresh IL-2-containing medium on days 3 and 7. In general, triplicate replicate wells were used for every peptide culture condition. Leukapheresis product for the unexposed donors was purchased commercially. Ficoll-Paque PLUS gradient centrifugation was used to isolate PBMCs from either whole blood or leukapheresis product. PBMCs were either cryopreserved at -140°C or used fresh in the expansion assay. The QIAamp Micro DNA Kit was used to extract genomic DNA from the CD4+ T cells.

The germline V gene (reference sequence) supplies CDR1 WNHNN and CDR2 SYGVQD. From its cysteine to its phenylalanine, the CDR3 spans 12 amino acids. Kept here is only the CDR3 DNA, which spans 36 bases and is read in frame from base 1. The junction shows trimming of 2 bases on V and 13 bases on J, plus 12 bases between the germline ends. Receptor amplification or capture employed the immunoSEQ multiplex PCR assay. On the study's bioinformatics: During preprocessing, nonproductive sequences were removed, as were CDR3s that did not start with C, did not end with F or W, or were shorter than 7 amino acids. Antigen-specific clonotypes were called with the MANAFEST web app on the basis of expansion relative to the reference and to other culture wells. A clone was considered positive if significant expansion relative to the reference culture was observed in 2 of 3 replicate wells at an FDR below 0.05. Positive clones also required significant expansion versus all other tandem wells and an odds ratio above 5. CDR3 homology was measured as pairwise Levenshtein distance, computed with the stringdist R package after trimming three terminal residues from each end. TCRdb carries this immuneACCESS record with in-frame sequences only. Its versions omit some clonotypes, under half of them owing to an unresolved V gene in the studies checked, with the rest unexplained. The D gene and trimming were derived from the DNA, and the V and J assignments and clone size from that table. Recorded for this sample are 20,000 or so clones; approximately 76% of them occurred a single time. The top ten clones comprise 15% to 20% of the sample.

Turning to this clone: No antigen is known for it. It has no much larger one-base neighbor in the sample; base qualities were not kept.

Sequencing used CD4+ T cells from PBMCs, cultured in vitro. This chain joins TRBV10-1 to TRBJ2-1; the D gene assignment is ambiguous. The origin of this receptor is a human donor in good health. The CDR3 has the sequence CASSEMTTSQFF. The DNA reads TGCGCCAGCAGTGAGATGACGACCAGTCAGTTCTTC.